This TCR beta chain emerged from a study of blood T cell repertoires in COVID-19. On the study more broadly: Some COVID-19 samples were acute and others convalescent; all came from the United States, Italy and Spain. Sources were T cells, B-cell-depleted T cells, or PBMCs; the material itself was cDNA or gDNA.

This CDR3 is built from 13 residues. Trimming took 4 bases from V and 7 from J; bases not matched to a gene: 6. Authors' analysis steps: Reference gene primer amplification in the assay estimated nucleated cell counts. Assay used: immunoSEQ multiplex PCR; TCRdb lists only in-frame clones, some missing. That table supplies the V and J calls and clone size; D and trimming were determined from the DNA. The data contain around 200,000 clones, around 87% of them singletons. This TCR derives from a man in his sixties who had recovered from COVID-19. The chain carries TRBV23-1 and TRBJ1-2, with 7 bases aligning to TRBD1. TRBV23-1 is labeled an ORF, and its function is uncertain. Source material: peripheral blood. In DNA, the CDR3 is TGCGCCAGCAGTCGCGACAGGGCCTGTGGCTACACCTTC. Amino acids: CASSRDRACGYTF.